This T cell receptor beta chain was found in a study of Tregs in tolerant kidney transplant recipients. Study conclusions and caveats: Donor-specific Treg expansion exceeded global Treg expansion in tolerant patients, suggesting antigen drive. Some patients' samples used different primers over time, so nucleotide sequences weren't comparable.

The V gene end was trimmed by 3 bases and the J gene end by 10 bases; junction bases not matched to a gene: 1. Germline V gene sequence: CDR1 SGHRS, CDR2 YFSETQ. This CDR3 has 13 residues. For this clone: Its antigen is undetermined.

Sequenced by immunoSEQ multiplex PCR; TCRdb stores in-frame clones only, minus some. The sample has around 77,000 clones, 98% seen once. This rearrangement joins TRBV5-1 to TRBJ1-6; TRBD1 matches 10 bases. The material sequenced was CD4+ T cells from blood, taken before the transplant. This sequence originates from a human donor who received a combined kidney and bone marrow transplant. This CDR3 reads CASSWTGGSPLHF. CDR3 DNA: TGCGCCAGCAGCTGGACAGGGGGATCACCCCTCCACTTT.